A single sample is the source of the 25 T cell receptor beta chains below, sequenced in a study of CD8 T cells in ankylosing spondylitis. TCRdb re-called the 5' RACE reads through MiXCR, storing one row per CDR3 protein. In the table there are roughly 120,000 distinct CDR3 sequences, around 7% of which are singletons. The sequenced sample consisted of blood, either unsorted or a sorted T cell fraction (not recorded which). All receptors come from a male donor with ankylosing spondylitis or in good health (not recorded which).

This clonotype appeared many times. J is TRBJ2-5 and V is TRBV10-3; 8 nucleotides line up with TRBD2. CDR3 length equals 14 residues. The V segment lost 6 bases and the J segment 5 bases; nucleotides outside the gene matches: 8. Germline CDR1 ENHRY, CDR2 SYGVKD. In DNA form, the CDR3 reads TGTGCCATCAGAAGCGGGAGAGTCAGGGAGACCCAGTACTTC. It encodes CAIRSGRVRETQYF.

This clonotype was counted many times. The chain is built from TRBV7-2 and TRBJ2-6; D is undetermined. The CDR3 consists of 14 residues. V was pared by 1 base and J by 5 bases, with 6 bases between. CDR1 is SGHTA and CDR2 is FQGNSA in the germline V gene. The CDR3: CASSLDGRANVLTF. The CDR3 DNA sequence: TGTGCCAGCAGCTTAGATGGCCGGGCCAACGTCCTGACTTTC.

There are many counts of this clonotype. The chain links TRBV5-5 to TRBJ2-3; D is unclear. This CDR3 region has 16 residues. V dropped 0 bases and J dropped 1 base, with 12 bases sitting between them. Germline V gene lookup returns CDR1 SGHKS and CDR2 YYEKEE (reference sequence). Here the CDR3 reads CASSLAGTTRTDTQYF. CDR3 coding DNA: TGTGCCAGCAGCTTGGCGGGTACCACCCGCACAGATACGCAGTATTTT.

The table lists this clonotype with many counts. This chain links TRBV5-6 with TRBJ1-1, with 7 positions matching TRBD1. V trimming: 0 bases; J trimming: 8 bases; junction bases outside the gene matches: 4. CDR3 length equals 13 residues. The germline CDR1 and CDR2 sequences are SGHDT and YYEEEE. CDR3 residues: CASSLARGREAFF. The CDR3 nucleotides read TGTGCCAGCAGCTTGGCCAGGGGGAGGGAAGCTTTCTTT. The variable domain in full, with the rest retrieved from reference TRBV5-6 and TRBJ1-1, is DAGVTQSPTHLIKTRGQQVTLRCSPKSGHDTVSWYQQALGQGPQFIFQYYEEEERQRGNFPDRFSGHQFPNYSSELNVNALLLGDSALYLCASSLARGREAFFGQGTRLTVV.

This clonotype was observed at least ten times. V gene TRBV12-3 or TRBV12-4 combines with J gene TRBJ2-5; TRBD2 might be the D (6 bases). The CDR3 runs 14 residues. V lost 3 bases, J lost 5 bases, and 13 bases lay in between. The CDR3 region is CASSFRIAGETQYF. In DNA, the CDR3 is TGTGCCAGCAGTTTTCGGATCGCGGGGGAGACCCAGTACTTC.

In this sample, this clonotype turned up a few times. V gene TRBV11-2 combines with J gene TRBJ2-2, with D uncertain. Trimming removed 5 bases from V and 10 bases from J, with 11 bases in between. The CDR3 extends over 12 amino acids. Per the germline V gene, CDR1 is SGHAT and CDR2 is FQNNGV. The DNA of the CDR3 is TGTGCCAGCAGCCCTTTGGGGTTGGAGCTGTTTTTT. It is translated as CASSPLGLELFF.

The table lists this clonotype with many counts. V is TRBV27 and J is TRBJ2-3, with 7 bases matching TRBD1. Germline V gene lookup returns CDR1 MNHEY and CDR2 SMNVEV (reference sequence). V lost 5 bases and J lost 3; bases outside the gene matches: 8. This CDR3 comprises 15 residues. The CDR3 loop is CASSLTGVETDTQYF. Here the CDR3 DNA reads TGTGCCAGCAGTCTTACAGGGGTGGAGACAGATACGCAGTATTTT.

This clonotype has at least ten counts. The CDR3 does not end in the conserved phenylalanine or tryptophan, so this is likely a read error. No DNA is shown, since the ends of the CDR3 on it are uncertain; the CDR3 is the one TCRdb lists. This rearrangement joins TRBV5-1 to TRBJ1-2; the tabulated D call, TRBD1, remains unverified against the DNA. The CDR3 region is 14 residues in length, termini included. CDR1 is SGHRS and CDR2 is YFSETQ in the germline V gene. CDR3 in amino acids: CASSLALEGQGPTL.

This clonotype was seen at least ten times. V and J are TRBV20-1 and TRBJ1-1; a weak D match, TRBD1 (5 bases). V was pared by 2 bases and J by 3 bases, with 13 bases between. This CDR3 comprises 14 residues. The germline CDR1 and CDR2 sequences are DFQATT and SNEGSKA (reference sequence). The chain's CDR3 is CSARPNRQYTEAFF. The CDR3 DNA follows: TGCAGTGCTAGACCCAACAGACAGTACACTGAAGCTTTCTTT.

Only a few counts were recorded for this clonotype. The rearrangement joins TRBV18 to TRBJ1-1; D not certain. Trimming shortened V by 4 bases and J by 5 bases, and 11 bases separated the two germline ends. The germline V gene encodes CDR1 KGHSH and CDR2 LQKENI. The CDR3 has 13 residues. The CDR3 DNA sequence: TGTGCCAGCTCACTGGACCTGTGGACTGAAGCTTTCTTT. Translated, it gives CASSLDLWTEAFF.

At least ten counts were recorded for this clonotype. The V call is TRBV28, the J call TRBJ2-7; 8 nucleotides align to TRBD1. The CDR3 extends over 16 amino acids. V gave up 2 bases and J gave up 7 bases; unmatched junction bases: 13. Germline V gene data show CDR1 as MDHEN and CDR2 as SYDVKM. The CDR3 protein is CASSLIGRGQSLEQYF. The DNA of the CDR3 is TGTGCCAGCAGTTTAATCGGCAGGGGGCAATCGTTGGAGCAGTACTTC.

This clonotype was seen repeatedly, ten times or more. V is TRBV6-2 or TRBV6-3 and J is TRBJ2-7, with unresolved D. The CDR3 runs to 15 residues. The V end was cut by 6 bases, the J end by 0 bases, with 15 bases between. Germline values: CDR1 MNHEY, CDR2 SVGEGT. CDR3 in DNA: TGTGCCAGCAGCACCCGACGGTCAGTCTCCTACGAGCAGTACTTC. It codes for CASSTRRSVSYEQYF.

This clonotype showed up many times. V usage is TRBV12-3 or TRBV12-4 and J usage is TRBJ2-7; 7 bases fit TRBD2. With V trimmed by 6 bases and J by 5 bases, 7 bases remained unmatched. The CDR3 length is 13 residues. CDR3 nucleotide sequence: TGTGCCAGCAGCCAAGGGAGGGCCCACGAGCAGTACTTC. The encoded protein is CASSQGRAHEQYF.

In this sample, this clonotype turned up many times. The gene calls are TRBV4-1 and TRBJ2-1; D is unresolved. This CDR3 comprises 13 residues. V shed 1 base and J shed 7 bases, with 8 bases lying between them. Germline values: CDR1 MGHRA, CDR2 YSYEKL. The CDR3 nucleotides read TGCGCCAGCAGCCAAGGTGGAAGGAATGAGCAGTTCTTC. Protein: CASSQGGRNEQFF.

This clonotype was detected many times. V gene TRBV5-6 combines with J gene TRBJ1-2; D may be TRBD1 (5 bases). V lost 4 bases, J lost 0 bases, and 7 bases lay in between. The CDR3 sequence is 13 residues long. Looked up from germline, CDR1 is SGHDT and CDR2 is YYEEEE. The CDR3: CASSQGPNYGYTF. As DNA, the CDR3 is TGTGCCAGCAGCCAGGGTCCTAACTATGGCTACACCTTC.

This clonotype was recorded at least ten times. This sequence joins TRBV29-1 and TRBJ2-5; a possible D gene is TRBD2 (6 bases). Per the germline V gene, CDR1 is SQVTM and CDR2 is ANQGSEA. Between the trimmed V and J ends, which lost 3 bases and 3 bases, there was a span of 11 bases. The CDR3 is 13 amino acids. DNA of the CDR3: TGCAGCGTTGATGGCGGGGAAAAAGAGACCCAGTACTTC. This gives the protein CSVDGGEKETQYF. Combining the CDR3 with reference TRBV29-1 and TRBJ2-5 gives the whole variable domain SAVISQKPSRDICQRGTSLTIQCQVDSQVTMMFWYRQQPGQSLTLIATANQGSEATYESGFVIDKFPISRPNLTFSTLTVSNMSPEDSSIYLCSVDGGEKETQYFGPGTRLLVL.

This clonotype was detected many times. This chain connects TRBV5-1 to TRBJ2-3, with TRBD2 matching over 9 bases. The CDR3 is made up of 14 amino acids. Germline V lookup: CDR1 SGHRS, CDR2 YFSETQ. V was pared by 4 bases and J by 6 bases, with 6 bases of the junction left unmatched. CDR3 nucleotides: TGCGCCAGCAGCACCGGGACTAGCAAGGATACGCAGTATTTT. Its protein product is CASSTGTSKDTQYF.

This clonotype was counted at least ten times. This chain uses TRBV5-1 with TRBJ1-1, with D possibly being TRBD1 (5 bases). Between the trimmed V and J ends, which lost 2 bases and 0 bases, there was a span of 8 bases. This CDR3 is 14 amino acids long. The germline V gene encodes CDR1 SGHRS and CDR2 YFSETQ. The CDR3 sequence: CASSLQEMNTEAFF. In DNA form, the CDR3 reads TGCGCCAGCAGCTTACAGGAAATGAACACTGAAGCTTTCTTT.

This clonotype was seen ten or more times. The genes are TRBV4-1 and TRBJ2-3, with 8 bases aligning to TRBD2. Per the germline V gene, CDR1 is MGHRA and CDR2 is YSYEKL. This CDR3 region has 17 residues. The V gene end was trimmed by 0 bases and the J gene end by 5 bases; junction bases not matched to a gene: 10. This chain's CDR3 is CASSQELGGGREDTQYF. CDR3 coding DNA: TGCGCCAGCAGCCAAGAGCTGGGCGGGGGGCGAGAAGATACGCAGTATTTT.

The J gene is TRBJ1-6, the V gene TRBV7-2; D remains unclear. V was pared by 5 bases and J by 5 bases, with 4 bases between. Germline CDR1 SGHTA, CDR2 FQGNSA. This CDR3 region has 12 residues. CDR3 in amino acids: CASSPHNSPLHF. CDR3 coding DNA: TGTGCCAGCAGCCCCCATAATTCACCCCTCCACTTT. The variable domain in full, with the rest retrieved from reference TRBV7-2 and TRBJ1-6, is GAGVSQSPSNKVTEKGKDVELRCDPISGHTALYWYRQSLGQGLEFLIYFQGNSAPDKSGLPSDRFSAERTGGSVSTLTIQRTQQEDSAVYLCASSPHNSPLHFGNGTRLTVT.

J is TRBJ2-7 and V is TRBV21-1; TRBD1, the table's D call, was not compared with the DNA. TRBV21-1 is reported as a pseudogene. The CDR3 length is 15 residues. The CDR3 sequence: CASSKKKGRGQEQYF. The DNA for the CDR3 is TGTGCCAGCAGCAAAAAAAAGGGCAGGGGGCAAGAGCAGTACTTC.

There are a few counts of this clonotype. The chain has TRBV5-1 and TRBJ1-4; no clear D gene. The germline CDR1 and CDR2 sequences are SGHRS and YFSETQ. V was trimmed by 0 bases and J by 5 bases, leaving 14 bases between them. The CDR3 runs 16 residues. This chain's CDR3 is CASSLGNRASNEKLFF. The CDR3 nucleotides read TGCGCCAGCAGCTTGGGGAACCGGGCCTCAAATGAAAAACTGTTTTTT.

This clonotype has a count of ten or more. The chain employs TRBV6-5 and TRBJ2-3; 7 bases are a match to TRBD2. The CDR3 totals 15 residues. Germline-derived CDR1 and CDR2 are MNHEY and SVGAGI. V gave up 2 bases and J gave up 0 bases; unmatched junction bases: 2. For the CDR3, the DNA is TGTGCCAGCAGTTACACCGGGGGGAGCACAGATACGCAGTATTTT. Translating gives CASSYTGGSTDTQYF.

Many counts were recorded for this clonotype. J is TRBJ2-4 and V is TRBV7-2; the D is unclear. V dropped 0 bases and J dropped 3 bases, with 15 bases sitting between them. Germline V CDR1 and CDR2: SGHTA, FQGNSA. The CDR3 runs to 17 residues. The chain's CDR3 is CASSLASRRMGKNIQYF. The CDR3, as DNA: TGTGCCAGCAGCTTAGCGTCCCGCCGAATGGGCAAAAACATTCAGTACTTC.

This clonotype was seen at least ten times. CDR3 nucleotides: TGCAGCGTTGGCCGGGGGCAAGACTATGGCTACACCTTC. The encoded protein is CSVGRGQDYGYTF. The gene calls are TRBV29-1 and TRBJ1-2, with a tentative D call TRBD1 (6 bases). The V end lost 4 bases, the J end lost 3 bases, and 12 bases lay between the germline ends. The germline V gene encodes CDR1 SQVTM and CDR2 ANQGSEA. The length of the CDR3 is 13 residues.